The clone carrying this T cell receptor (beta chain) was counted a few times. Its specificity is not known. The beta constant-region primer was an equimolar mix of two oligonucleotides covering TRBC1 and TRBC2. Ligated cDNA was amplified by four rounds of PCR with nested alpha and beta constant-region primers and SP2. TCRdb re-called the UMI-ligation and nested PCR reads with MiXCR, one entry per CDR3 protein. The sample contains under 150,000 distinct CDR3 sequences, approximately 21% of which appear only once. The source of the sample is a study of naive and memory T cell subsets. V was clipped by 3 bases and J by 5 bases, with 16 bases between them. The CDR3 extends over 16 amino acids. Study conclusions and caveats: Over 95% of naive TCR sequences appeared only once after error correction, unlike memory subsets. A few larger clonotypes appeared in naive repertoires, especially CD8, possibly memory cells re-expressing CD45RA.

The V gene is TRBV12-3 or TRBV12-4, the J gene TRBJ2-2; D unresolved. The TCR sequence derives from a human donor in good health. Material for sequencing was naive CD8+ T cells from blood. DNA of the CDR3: TGTGCCAGCAGTTTTAGGCCCCTGGAGCAAACCGGGGAGCTGTTTTTT. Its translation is CASSFRPLEQTGELFF.